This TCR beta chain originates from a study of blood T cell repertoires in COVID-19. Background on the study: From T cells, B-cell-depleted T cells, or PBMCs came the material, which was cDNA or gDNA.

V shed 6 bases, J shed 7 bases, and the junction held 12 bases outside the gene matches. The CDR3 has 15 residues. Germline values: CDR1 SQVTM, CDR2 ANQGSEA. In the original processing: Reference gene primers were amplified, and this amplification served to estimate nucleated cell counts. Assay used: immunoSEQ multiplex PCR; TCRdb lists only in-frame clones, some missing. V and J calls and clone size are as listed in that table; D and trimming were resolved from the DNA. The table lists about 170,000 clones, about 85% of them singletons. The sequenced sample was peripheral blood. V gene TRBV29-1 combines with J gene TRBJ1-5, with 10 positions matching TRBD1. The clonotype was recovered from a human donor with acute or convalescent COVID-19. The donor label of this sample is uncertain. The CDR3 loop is CSVPGDRGFVQPQHF. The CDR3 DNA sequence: TGCAGCGTCCCCGGGGACAGGGGCTTTGTACAGCCCCAGCATTTT.